Listed below are T cell receptor beta chains from one sample, sequenced in a study of identical twins. Each CDR3 protein is one row after TCRdb ran MiXCR on the 5' RACE reads. Of about 570,000 distinct CDR3 sequences listed, 9.5% to 10% are singletons. This same sample was also taken into another study, of yellow fever vaccine responses in identical twins.

Sequenced material: PBMCs. The receptor source for this set is a woman under 30 in good health. Each CDR3 is given with its conserved first and last residue. A D gene is named only where the DNA matches it firmly. Size tells how often a clone was seen (once, few, many) or the class of an expanded clone, and some rows leave it out.

V	J	D	size	CDR3	DNA
TRBV12-3/TRBV12-4	TRBJ2-3	.	few	CASSPLWDRGALADTQYF	.
TRBV3-1	TRBJ2-5	.	many	CASSHGGETQYF	TGTGCCAGCAGCCATGGAGGGGAGACCCAGTACTTC
TRBV7-3	TRBJ2-1	.	.	CASSPDGGSNEQFF	TGTGCCAGCAGCCCCGACGGGGGTAGCAATGAGCAGTTCTTC
TRBV7-8	TRBJ1-2	TRBD1	.	CATTTGTGAYYGYTF	TGTGCCACTACTACCGGGACAGGGGCCTACTATGGCTACACCTTC
TRBV29-1	TRBJ2-1	.	few	CSADRIFIYEQFF	TGCAGCGCCGACAGGATCTTTATATATGAGCAGTTCTTC
TRBV24-1	TRBJ2-3	.	.	CATSDSFSVDTQYF	TGTGCCACCAGTGATTCTTTTTCGGTGGATACGCAGTATTTT
TRBV2	TRBJ1-5	TRBD1	many	CASSLGQGFQPQHF	TGTGCCAGCAGCTTGGGACAGGGGTTTCAGCCCCAGCATTTT
TRBV10-3	TRBJ2-2	TRBD2	few	CAISEGLENTGELFF	TGTGCCATCAGTGAGGGACTAGAGAACACCGGGGAGCTGTTTTTT
TRBV29-1	TRBJ2-3	.	.	CSVDGGSTGPDTQYF	TGCAGCGTTGATGGGGGTAGTACGGGCCCGGATACGCAGTATTTT
TRBV20-1	TRBJ2-3	TRBD2	.	CSARSATSGGDTQYF	TGCAGTGCTAGGTCTGCGACTAGCGGGGGGGATACGCAGTATTTT
TRBV5-5	TRBJ2-7	.	many	CASSLVRQTLSYEQYF	TGTGCCAGCAGCTTGGTAAGGCAGACCCTCTCCTACGAGCAGTACTTC
TRBV20-1	TRBJ1-6	TRBD1	many	CSARGTGNSPLHF	TGCAGTGCTAGGGGGACAGGGAATTCACCCCTCCACTTT
TRBV4-3	TRBJ2-7	TRBD1	many	CASSQVDRGSGEQYF	TGCGCCAGCAGCCAAGTAGACAGGGGGTCCGGAGAGCAGTACTTC
TRBV6-2/TRBV6-3	TRBJ1-1	.	.	CASRDPQGEAFF	TGTGCCAGCAGAGACCCGCAGGGAGAAGCTTTCTTT
TRBV6-1	TRBJ2-5	TRBD2	few	CASRAGGQETQYF	TGTGCCAGCAGGGCGGGGGGCCAAGAGACCCAGTACTTC
TRBV19	TRBJ2-2	TRBD2	few	CASRRGGVAGELFF	TGTGCCAGTAGACGGGGGGGGGTCGCCGGGGAGCTGTTTTTT
TRBV6-1	TRBJ2-7	.	many	CASSQRRDNYEQYF	TGTGCCAGCAGCCAAAGAAGGGACAACTACGAGCAGTACTTC
TRBV27	TRBJ2-3	.	.	CASSYRYSTDTQYF	TGTGCCAGCAGTTATAGGTACAGCACAGATACGCAGTATTTT
TRBV12-3/TRBV12-4	TRBJ2-1	.	.	CASSWAKAGEQFF	TGTGCCAGCAGTTGGGCCAAAGCGGGTGAGCAGTTCTTC
TRBV7-2	TRBJ2-5	TRBD2	.	CASSLLAGGLQETQYF	TGTGCCAGCAGCTTACTAGCGGGAGGGCTCCAAGAGACCCAGTACTTC
TRBV24-1	TRBJ2-1	TRBD2	.	CATEGLAFEQFF	TGTGCCACCGAGGGACTAGCGTTTGAGCAGTTCTTC
TRBV7-9	TRBJ2-2	TRBD2	few	CASSLVGGSTGELFF	TGTGCCAGCAGCTTAGTCGGCGGGAGCACCGGGGAGCTGTTTTTT
TRBV7-3	TRBJ2-7	.	few	CASSLRPGAVEQYF	TGTGCCAGCAGCTTAAGGCCAGGGGCAGTGGAGCAGTACTTC
TRBV3-1	TRBJ2-2	TRBD1	.	CASSPQGQGYTGELFF	TGTGCCAGCAGCCCCCAGGGACAGGGGTACACCGGGGAGCTGTTTTTT
TRBV7-8	TRBJ2-2	TRBD2	.	CASGEGQNTGELFF	TGTGCCAGCGGGGAGGGCCAGAACACCGGGGAGCTGTTTTTT